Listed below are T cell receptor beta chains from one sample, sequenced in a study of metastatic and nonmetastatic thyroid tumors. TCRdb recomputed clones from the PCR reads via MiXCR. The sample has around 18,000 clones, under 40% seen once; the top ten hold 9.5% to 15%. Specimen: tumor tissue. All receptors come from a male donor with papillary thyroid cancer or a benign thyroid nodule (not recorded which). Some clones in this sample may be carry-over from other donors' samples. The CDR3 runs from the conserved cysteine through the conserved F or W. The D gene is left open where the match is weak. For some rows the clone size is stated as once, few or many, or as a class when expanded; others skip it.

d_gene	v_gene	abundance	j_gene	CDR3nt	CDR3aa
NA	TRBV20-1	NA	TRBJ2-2	TGCAGTGCTAGAGTACGGCGTAGCACCGGGGAGCTGTTTTTT	CSARVRRSTGELFF
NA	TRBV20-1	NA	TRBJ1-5	TGCAGTGCTGCCCTGGACGCCGAAGAGCCCCAGCATTTT	CSAALDAEEPQHF
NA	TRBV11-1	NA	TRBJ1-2	TGTGCCAGCAGCTTGGATGGAGAAAGCGATGGCTACACCTTC	CASSLDGESDGYTF
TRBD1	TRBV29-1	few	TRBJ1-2	TGCAGCGTTGAAACCCCCTTGACAGGGGGACTTGGCTACACCTTC	CSVETPLTGGLGYTF
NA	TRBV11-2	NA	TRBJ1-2	TGTGCCAGCAGCTTAGAGCTTAATCGGGACACCTTC	CASSLELNRDTF
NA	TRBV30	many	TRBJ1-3	TGTGCCTGGAGTGCTGGAAACACCATATATTTT	CAWSAGNTIYF
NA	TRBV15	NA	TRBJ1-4	TGTGCCACCAGCAGAGATAGGGCGGTTGCTAATGAAAAACTGTTTTTT	CATSRDRAVANEKLFF
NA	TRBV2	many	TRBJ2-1	TGTGCCAGCAGTGGACCCGGGGCCAGTAACCCCAATGAGCAGTTCTTC	CASSGPGASNPNEQFF
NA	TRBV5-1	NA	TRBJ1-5	TGCGCCAGCAGCTTGGAGGGACACCTCAATCAGCCCCAGCATTTT	CASSLEGHLNQPQHF
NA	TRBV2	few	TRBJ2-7	TGTGCCAGCAGTGCTGTGTACCTAGACGAGCAGTACTTC	CASSAVYLDEQYF
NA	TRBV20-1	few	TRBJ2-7	TGCAGTGCTAGCGTTGGGCTAGCGCGTACATACGAGCAGTACTTC	CSASVGLARTYEQYF
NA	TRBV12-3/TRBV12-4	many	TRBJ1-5	TGTGCCAGCAAAATGACGGGGAGAGGTCAGCCCCAGCATTTT	CASKMTGRGQPQHF
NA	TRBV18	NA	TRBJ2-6	TGTGCCAGCTCACCGTTATACTCTGGGGCCAACGTCCTGACTTTC	CASSPLYSGANVLTF
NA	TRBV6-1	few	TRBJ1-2	TGTGCCAGCAGTGAACGGTCGCTCTATGGCTACACCTTC	CASSERSLYGYTF
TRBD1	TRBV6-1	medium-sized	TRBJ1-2	TGTGCCAGCACCTACAGGGGGCTGTCGGCTAACTATGGCTACACCTTC	CASTYRGLSANYGYTF
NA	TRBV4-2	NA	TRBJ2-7	TGTGCCAGCAGCCAAGCTCCAGAGAACACCTACGAGCAGTACTTC	CASSQAPENTYEQYF
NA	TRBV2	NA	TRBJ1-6	TGTGCCAGCAGTGAAGCAAGGGGTGGTTCACCCCTCCACTTT	CASSEARGGSPLHF
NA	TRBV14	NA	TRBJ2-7	TGTGACAGTAGCCTTTGCGGGACCAGCTACGAGCAGTACTTC	CDSSLCGTSYEQYF
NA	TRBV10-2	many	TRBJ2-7	TGCGCCAGCAGCGGCGCCCCAGGGTACGAGCAGTACTTC	CASSGAPGYEQYF
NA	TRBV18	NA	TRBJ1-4	TGTGCCAGCTCTCCGGCCGGACAGCCTAATGAAAAACTGTTTTTT	CASSPAGQPNEKLFF
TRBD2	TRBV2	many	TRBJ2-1	TGTGCCAGCAGGAACTCCGGGACTAGCGGTATTAGAATCTCCTACAATGAGCAGTTCTTC	CASRNSGTSGIRISYNEQFF
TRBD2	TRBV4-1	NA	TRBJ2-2	TGCGCCAGCAGCCAATCCCCCATGGGGGGGTCCGGGGAGCTGTTTTTT	CASSQSPMGGSGELFF
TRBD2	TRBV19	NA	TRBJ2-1	TGTGCCAGTAGCTTCTTTTCCGGGACTAGCGGGAGTAGTGAGCAGTTCTTC	CASSFFSGTSGSSEQFF
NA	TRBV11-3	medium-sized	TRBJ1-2	TGTGCCAGCAGCTCCCCCGACAGGAGGAACTATGGCTACACCTTC	CASSSPDRRNYGYTF